What follows is one T cell receptor (beta chain) and its context. Generated by immunoSEQ multiplex PCR, the TCRdb table keeps only in-frame clones and is missing some. The table records about 140,000 clones, less than 90% of them present only once. The entry originates in a study of control samples from healthy donors and cancer patients. CDR3 length: 15 amino acids. V was clipped by 1 base and J by 0 bases, with 10 bases between them. Germline CDR1 and CDR2: MNHNS and SASEGT. The chain employs TRBV6-1 and TRBJ2-7, with D unclear. Specimen: blood. This TCR was sampled from a woman in her 30s in good health. This CDR3 is CASSEGGWVSYEQYF. In nucleotides, the CDR3 is TGTGCCAGCAGTGAAGGCGGATGGGTCTCCTACGAGCAGTACTTC.